The rows below give T cell receptor beta chains drawn from one sample of a study of T cells in Graves' hyperthyroidism and ophthalmopathy. TCRdb analysed the multiplex PCR reads with MiXCR anew, one entry per CDR3 protein. Of 300,000 to 450,000 distinct CDR3 sequences listed, approximately 13% are singletons. Sequencing was done on a sample of blood. The source of these receptors is a woman aged 18-29 years with Graves' hyperthyroidism. Each CDR3 is given with its conserved first and last residue. D genes are given only for firm matches. Rows give clone size only sometimes, using once, few, many, or a class for an expanded clone.

TRBJ2-5 | 16 | once | TRBV7-9 | . | TGTGCCAGCAGCTTAGCCGAGGGGGTAGGGTTTGAGACCCAGTACTTC | CASSLAEGVGFETQYF
TRBJ1-1 | 13 | many | TRBV7-9 | TRBD1 | TGTGCCAGCAGCTACAGGGGAGGAACTGAAGCTTTCTTT | CASSYRGGTEAFF
TRBJ2-5 | 15 | many | TRBV3-1 | TRBD2 | TGTGCCAGCAGCCCCTCTAGCGGGGGGGCTGAGACCCAGTACTTC | CASSPSSGGAETQYF
TRBJ2-1 | 15 | many | TRBV28 | . | TGTGCCAGCAGCCCCTCCCTGGGGGTCTACAATGAGCAGTTCTTC | CASSPSLGVYNEQFF
TRBJ2-2 | 14 | many | TRBV2 | TRBD1 | TGTGCCAGCCGGACTCCCAGGGGGACCGGGGAGCTGTTTTTT | CASRTPRGTGELFF
TRBJ1-1 | 17 | . | TRBV6-1 | . | TGTGCCAGCAGACGACGCGTCCAGGCCCTTATGAACACTGAAGCTTTCTTT | CASRRRVQALMNTEAFF
TRBJ2-5 | 18 | many | TRBV29-1 | . | TGCAGCGTTGAAAGTGCGGACGATCTCACTTCGTACCAAGAGACCCAGTACTTC | CSVESADDLTSYQETQYF
TRBJ1-6 | 13 | many | TRBV30 | TRBD1 | TGTGCCTGCCCGGGACAGGGGAATTCACCCCTCCACTTT | CACPGQGNSPLHF
TRBJ1-6 | 14 | many | TRBV7-2 | . | TGTGCCAGCAGCTCGGACAGCTACAATTCACCCCTCCACTTT | CASSSDSYNSPLHF
TRBJ2-3 | 17 | few | TRBV9 | . | TGTGCCAGCAGCCCATACGACGGCGGAGAACACACAGATACGCAGTATTTT | CASSPYDGGEHTDTQYF
TRBJ1-2 | 13 | many | TRBV20-1 | TRBD1 | TGCAGTGCCCGACAGGGGGCCAACTATGGCTACACCTTC | CSARQGANYGYTF
TRBJ1-2 | 13 | many | TRBV20-1 | . | TGCAGTGCTGGGACGTCAACCGACTATGGCTACACCTTC | CSAGTSTDYGYTF
TRBJ1-4 | 16 | many | TRBV15 | . | TGTGCCACCAGCAGAGATCGTGGTGGGACGGATGAAAAACTGTTTTTT | CATSRDRGGTDEKLFF
TRBJ1-6 | 14 | many | TRBV9 | . | TGTGCCAGCAGCGTAGGGGACCCTTCCGGGGCCCTCCACTTT | CASSVGDPSGALHF
TRBJ2-7 | 13 | many | TRBV20-1 | TRBD1 | TGCAGTGTTCCGGGACAGGGGGTTGGCGAGCAGTACTTC | CSVPGQGVGEQYF
TRBJ1-5 | 14 | many | TRBV24-1 | . | TGTGCCACCAGTGACCGGAATAGCAATCAGCCCCAGCATTTT | CATSDRNSNQPQHF
TRBJ2-2 | 15 | many | TRBV28 | . | TGTGCCAGCAGTTCGGTAGCGGCACGCACCGGGGAGCTGTTTTTT | CASSSVAARTGELFF
TRBJ2-3 | 17 | many | TRBV20-1 | . | TGCAGTGCAGCGCCGGACTCAATTAGCCCGGCGGCAGATACGCAGTATTTT | CSAAPDSISPAADTQYF
TRBJ2-1 | 12 | many | TRBV7-9 | . | TGTGCCAGCAGCCTACTCGGGGGACTGCAGTTCTTC | CASSLLGGLQFF
TRBJ2-7 | 14 | many | TRBV18 | TRBD1 | TGTGCCAGCTCACCGGGGGACAGTAAGTACGAGCAGTACTTC | CASSPGDSKYEQYF
TRBJ2-7 | 17 | . | TRBV2 | . | TGTGCCAGCAGTGAAGCGGGTTTATGGGGGAATCCCTACGAGCAGTACTTC | CASSEAGLWGNPYEQYF
TRBJ2-3 | 13 | many | TRBV29-1 | TRBD2 | TGCAGCGTCCAGGGACTAGCGGGAGATACGCAGTATTTT | CSVQGLAGDTQYF
TRBJ2-7 | 15 | many | TRBV3-1 | TRBD1 | TGTGCCAGCATCGTAAACGAAGGGGGCTTCCACGAGCAGTACTTC | CASIVNEGGFHEQYF
TRBJ1-1 | 14 | many | TRBV28 | TRBD1 | TGTGCCAGCAGTCCCGGGACAGGGCCCACTGAAGCTTTCTTT | CASSPGTGPTEAFF
TRBJ2-6 | 13 | few | TRBV27 | . | TGTGCCAGCGGGCCTTTCGGGGCCAACGTCCTGACTTTC | CASGPFGANVLTF